These 14 T cell receptor beta chains were all obtained from the same sample, sequenced in a study of beta chain features in type 1 diabetes. Study-wide points: Type 1 diabetes patients had TCRB CDR3s that were shorter (moderately but significantly so) in all four CD4+ subsets.

The whole isolated RNA underwent reverse transcription, so sequencing captured expressed TCRB transcripts. The assay was immunoSEQ multiplex PCR, and TCRdb's table has in-frame clones only and misses some. The sample includes about 390,000 clones, around 10% seen only once; the top ten take about 0.6%. These receptors are not linked to any known antigen. The sequencing input was central memory CD4+ T cells from blood. The receptor set was obtained from a man aged 25 to 45 with type 1 diabetes.

The chain recombines TRBV7-8 with TRBJ2-7, with D uncertain. V dropped 5 bases and J dropped 0 bases, with 5 bases sitting between them. The CDR3 covers 12 residues. Germline lookup yields CDR1 SGHVS and CDR2 FQNEAQ. CDR3 nucleotides: TGTGCCAGCAGCCGGAGCTCCTACGAGCAGTACTTC. It specifies CASSRSSYEQYF.

The table lists this clone with many counts. This chain links TRBV7-3 with TRBJ1-1; tentative D call: TRBD1 (5 bases). V was shortened by 2 bases and J by 3 bases, with 7 bases between the two germline ends. Germline CDR1 and CDR2: SGHTA and FQGTGA. This CDR3 is built from 13 residues. Here the CDR3 DNA reads TGTGCCAGCAGCTTAGGGACGGACACTGAAGCTTTCTTT. Protein product: CASSLGTDTEAFF.

The V and J genes are TRBV2 and TRBJ2-5, with 7 bases fitting TRBD2. The germline gives CDR1 SNHLY, CDR2 FYNNEI. The trim removed 4 bases at V and 5 bases at J, leaving 7 bases unmatched. The CDR3 length is 14 residues. CDR3 DNA: TGTGCCAGCAGTGGGGCGGGAGTAACGGAGACCCAGTACTTC. It translates to CASSGAGVTETQYF.

This clone has more than one count but fewer than ten. Other DNA variants within this sample encode the same CDR3. The chain is built from TRBV14 and TRBJ2-3; the D is unclear. Trimming left V 1 base short and J 0 bases short, with 8 bases between. The germline V gene encodes CDR1 SGHDN and CDR2 FVKESK. This CDR3 comprises 15 residues. CDR3 residues: CASSQAGTSTDTQYF. For the CDR3, the DNA is TGTGCCAGCAGCCAAGCAGGAACGAGCACAGATACGCAGTATTTT.

The chain joins TRBV6-1 to TRBJ2-1; 7 positions agree with TRBD2. The CDR3 consists of 16 residues. Trimming removed 4 bases from V and 4 bases from J; junction bases left unmatched: 10. The germline V gene has CDR1 MNHNS and CDR2 SASEGT. CDR3 region: CASSGYAGEQYNEQFF. The CDR3 DNA reads TGTGCCAGCAGTGGGTATGCGGGAGAGCAGTACAATGAGCAGTTCTTC.

This chain joins TRBV5-1 and TRBJ2-3; D ambiguous. The V gene's germline CDR1 is SGHRS and CDR2 YFSETQ. CDR3 length: 15 residues. Trimming took 0 bases from V and 2 from J, leaving 10 bases between them. Here the CDR3 reads CASSLALRDTDTQYF. CDR3 in DNA: TGCGCCAGCAGCTTGGCTCTGCGCGACACAGATACGCAGTATTTT.

The CDR3 coding sequence is TGTGCCAGCAGTTATACAGGGGGCTCAGAGACCCAGTACTTC. This encodes CASSYTGGSETQYF. The genes are TRBV6-6 and TRBJ2-5; 9 bases line up with TRBD1. The V gene's germline CDR1 is MNHNY and CDR2 SVGAGI (reference sequence). This CDR3 has 14 residues. Trimming cost V 3 bases and J 4 bases; bases outside gene matches: 3.

J is TRBJ2-3 and V is TRBV19, with a weak D call TRBD2 (5 bases). V lost 5 bases and J lost 7, with 16 bases in between. This CDR3 is 14 amino acids long. Germline CDR1 LNHDA, CDR2 SQIVND (reference sequence). The DNA of the CDR3 is TGTGCCAGTAGTTCCGGGCCCGGGGTCAATACGCAGTATTTT. It is translated as CASSSGPGVNTQYF.

This clone was seen at least ten times. This sequence joins TRBV4-2 and TRBJ1-1; 7 bases align to TRBD1. The V segment lost 1 base and the J segment 6 bases; nucleotides outside the gene matches: 5. The CDR3 has 14 amino acids. Looked up from germline, CDR1 is LGHNA and CDR2 is YNFKEQ. CDR3 nucleotide sequence: TGTGCCAGCAGCCAAGCCCAGGGGGTTTCTGAAGCTTTCTTT. Encoded protein: CASSQAQGVSEAFF.

To note about this clone: A read error is likely here: a far larger clone is one base away. The chain's CDR3 is CASSLHREVDTGELFF. The CDR3 DNA reads TGTGCCAGCAGCTTACACCGAGAAGTGGACACCGGGGAGCTGTTTTTT. The chain combines TRBV7-2 with TRBJ2-2; no reliable D call. V dropped 2 bases and J dropped 3 bases, with 13 bases sitting between them. The CDR3 runs 16 residues. The germline V gene encodes CDR1 SGHTA and CDR2 FQGNSA. Complete variable domain (other parts from reference TRBV7-2 and TRBJ2-2): GAGVSQSPSNKVTEKGKDVELRCDPISGHTALYWYRQSLGQGLEFLIYFQGNSAPDKSGLPSDRFSAERTGGSVSTLTIQRTQQEDSAVYLCASSLHREVDTGELFFGEGSRLTVL.

This clone came up a few times. This chain connects TRBV6-6 to TRBJ1-3, with a weak D call TRBD1 (6 bases). Trimming removed 5 bases from V and 1 base from J, with 15 bases in between. Germline CDR1 reads MNHNY; CDR2 reads SVGAGI (reference sequence). This CDR3 spans 16 amino acids. CDR3 in amino acids: CASSPSGGTSGNTIYF. The CDR3 region has the DNA TGTGCCAGCAGTCCCTCCGGGGGCACGTCTGGAAACACCATATATTTT.

This clone was detected a few times. The chain has TRBV10-3 and TRBJ2-5, with D possibly being TRBD2 (6 bases). Germline V gene sequence: CDR1 ENHRY, CDR2 SYGVKD. V lost 5 bases and J 1 base, leaving 20 bases between the germline ends. This CDR3 contains 17 residues. The CDR3 here is CAISKYPGDSFQETQYF. The CDR3 DNA sequence: TGTGCCATCAGTAAATACCCTGGGGACTCCTTCCAAGAGACCCAGTACTTC.

This clone was seen only a few times. This rearrangement joins TRBV4-3 to TRBJ1-1, with D maybe TRBD1 (5 bases). The CDR3 runs 15 residues. Trimming took off 4 bases at V and 3 bases at J, with 15 bases between the two ends. CDR1 is LGHNA and CDR2 is YSLEER in the germline V gene. The CDR3 bases are TGCGCCAGCAGCCCCCGGGACGCTGGGGACACTGAAGCTTTCTTT. Translation gives CASSPRDAGDTEAFF.

V and J are TRBV2 and TRBJ2-2; 8 bases fit TRBD1. Trimming cost V 1 base and J 1 base; bases outside gene matches: 5. In germline, CDR1 is SNHLY, CDR2 FYNNEI. The CDR3 is 17 residues long. The chain's CDR3 is CASSEGTGRWNTGELFF. For the CDR3, the DNA is TGTGCCAGCAGTGAAGGGACAGGGCGCTGGAACACCGGGGAGCTGTTTTTT. Together with reference TRBV2 and TRBJ2-2, the CDR3 gives the full variable domain: EPEVTQTPSHQVTQMGQEVILRCVPISNHLYFYWYRQILGQKVEFLVSFYNNEISEKSEIFDDQFSVERPDGSNFTLKIRSTKLEDSAMYFCASSEGTGRWNTGELFFGEGSRLTVL.